The subject of this entry is one T cell receptor beta chain. In the original workflow: For nucleated cells, counts were estimated from reference gene primer amplification. Assay used: immunoSEQ multiplex PCR; TCRdb lists only in-frame clones, some missing. D and trimming were read from the DNA, whereas the V and J calls and clone size are those reported in that table. The data show roughly 41,000 clones, over 70% seen once. Germline values: CDR1 MDHEN, CDR2 SYDVKM. The V and J ends lost 7 bases and 4 bases, in that order; junction bases with no gene match: 4. This CDR3 is built from 13 residues. The sample is drawn from a study of blood T cell repertoires in COVID-19. Across the whole study: Specimens from acute and convalescent COVID-19 originated in the United States, Italy and Spain. Sources were T cells, B-cell-depleted T cells, or PBMCs; the material itself was cDNA or gDNA.

The clonotype originates from a human donor in a cohort sampled during active COVID-19. Sequencing was performed on peripheral blood. The V gene is TRBV28, the J gene TRBJ1-2, with TRBD1 matching over 9 bases. The CDR3 coding sequence is TGTGCCAGCATGGGACAGGGAGGCTATGGCTACACCTTC. It is translated as CASMGQGGYGYTF.